One sample yielded the 24 T cell receptor beta chains listed below, sequenced in a study of CD8 T cells in Susac syndrome. An input of about 0.5 to 1 ug of RNA was subjected to reverse transcription using random hexamers. Each CDR3 protein is one row after TCRdb ran MiXCR on the immunoSEQ multiplex PCR reads. The sample has fewer than 150,000 distinct CDR3 sequences, about 93% seen once. Sample: CD8+ T cells from PBMCs. Receptors were obtained from a human donor with multiple sclerosis.

The chain recombines TRBV4-1 with TRBJ1-5, with D hard to call. Trimming pared 0 bases from V and 2 bases from J, leaving 14 bases between. This CDR3 contains 17 residues. The V gene's germline CDR1 is MGHRA and CDR2 YSYEKL. The CDR3 protein is CASSQDNLGMGNQPQHF. The CDR3 DNA reads as TGCGCCAGCAGCCAAGATAACTTAGGGATGGGCAATCAGCCCCAGCATTTT.

This chain links TRBV6-6 with TRBJ2-1; D not certain. The CDR3 length is 13 residues. CDR1 MNHNY and CDR2 SVGAGI come from the germline V gene (reference sequence). V dropped 5 bases and J dropped 0 bases, with 5 bases sitting between them. In nucleotides, the CDR3 is TGTGCCAGCAGTACCGCCTCCTACAATGAGCAGTTCTTC. Translation: CASSTASYNEQFF.

The chain is built from TRBV19 and TRBJ1-2; D call uncertain. V was clipped by 4 bases and J by 7 bases, with 10 bases between them. In germline, CDR1 is LNHDA, CDR2 SQIVND (reference sequence). The CDR3 contains 12 residues. CDR3 sequence reads: CASSTGALGYTF. The CDR3 DNA sequence: TGTGCCAGTAGTACGGGCGCGCTTGGCTACACCTTC.

CDR3 DNA sequence: TGTGCCAGCAGCTCGGACATCCATGGCTACACCTTC. Amino acid sequence: CASSSDIHGYTF. This sequence joins TRBV7-9 and TRBJ1-2; perhaps TRBD1 as D (5 bases). The CDR3 runs to 12 residues. Per germline, CDR1 SEHNR and CDR2 FQNEAQ (reference sequence). Trimming pared 4 bases from V and 6 bases from J, leaving 9 bases between.

The table lists this clonotype with a few counts. This rearrangement joins TRBV3-1 to TRBJ2-1, with 10 bases identical to TRBD2. V shed 5 bases and J 5 bases; nucleotides not matched to a gene: 6. The CDR3 has 15 amino acids. The germline CDR1 and CDR2 sequences are LGHDT and YNNKEL (reference sequence). The CDR3 DNA reads as TGTGCCAGCAGCTCCTGGACTAGCGGAGACAATGAGCAGTTCTTC. Protein sequence: CASSSWTSGDNEQFF.

This chain joins TRBV28 and TRBJ1-2; possibly TRBD1 for D (5 bases). The V end lost 2 bases, the J end lost 6 bases, and 10 bases lay between the germline ends. The CDR3 has 13 residues. The germline CDR1 and CDR2 sequences are MDHEN and SYDVKM. CDR3: CASSLNRIDGYTF. In DNA, the CDR3 is TGTGCCAGCAGTTTAAACAGGATCGATGGCTACACCTTC.

The chain employs TRBV28 and TRBJ2-7, with 7 bases aligning to TRBD2. Trimming cost V 6 bases and J 5 bases; bases outside gene matches: 13. Germline V gene data show CDR1 as MDHEN and CDR2 as SYDVKM. The CDR3 length is 15 residues. This chain's CDR3 is CASSLPSGGSHEQYF. For the CDR3, the DNA is TGTGCCAGCAGCCTTCCGTCGGGGGGATCCCACGAGCAGTACTTC.

This chain links TRBV18 with TRBJ1-5, with unresolved D. V was cut by 9 bases and J by 10 bases, with 19 bases left in between. Germline lookup yields CDR1 KGHSH and CDR2 LQKENI. The CDR3 consists of 13 residues. The CDR3, as DNA: TGTGCCAGTACAAGGCGGTCGTCAGGACCCCAGCATTTT. This encodes CASTRRSSGPQHF.

The chain couples TRBV14 to TRBJ2-7, with 9 nucleotides matching TRBD1. This CDR3 is built from 19 residues. The V gene's germline CDR1 is SGHDN and CDR2 FVKESK. Trimming cost V 1 base and J 0 bases; bases outside gene matches: 13. For the CDR3, the DNA is TGTGCCAGCAGCCAAGGTTGGGATCCGGGACAGGGTTTCTCCTACGAGCAGTACTTC. Its translation is CASSQGWDPGQGFSYEQYF.

The chain has TRBV7-9 and TRBJ2-1; 9 bases match TRBD2. CDR1 SEHNR and CDR2 FQNEAQ come from the germline V gene (reference sequence). J was trimmed by 9 bases and V by 2 bases; bases with no gene match: 8. The CDR3 has 15 residues. The CDR3 sequence: CASSLWTSAHIEQFF. For the CDR3, the DNA is TGTGCCAGCAGCTTATGGACTAGCGCCCACATTGAGCAGTTCTTC.

The chain carries TRBV6-2 or TRBV6-3 and TRBJ2-7; D is unclear. Germline V gives CDR1 MNHEY, CDR2 SVGEGT. The V end was cut by 6 bases, the J end by 7 bases, with 19 bases between. The CDR3 runs 14 residues. The chain's CDR3 is CASSPTTDPREQYF. The DNA for the CDR3 is TGTGCCAGCAGCCCTACGACGGACCCACGGGAGCAGTACTTC.

The rearrangement uses TRBV7-8 and TRBJ2-7; possible D gene TRBD2, 5 bases. V lost 6 bases and J lost 4, with 19 bases in between. The CDR3 is made up of 15 amino acids. The germline V gene has CDR1 SGHVS and CDR2 FQNEAQ. CDR3 sequence: CASRPRTAGRYEQYF. The CDR3 nucleotides read TGTGCCAGCAGACCCCGGACTGCAGGAAGATACGAGCAGTACTTC.

The rearrangement uses TRBV6-5 and TRBJ2-2, with D perhaps matching TRBD1 (6 bases). Germline lookup yields CDR1 MNHEY and CDR2 SVGAGI. Trimming cost V 6 bases and J 4 bases, with 12 bases left between them. The length of the CDR3 is 14 residues. In DNA, the CDR3 is TGTGCCAGCAGGTGGACAGAGAGCACCGGGGAGCTGTTTTTT. Translated: CASRWTESTGELFF.

V usage is TRBV27 and J usage is TRBJ2-2, with no clear D. V was trimmed by 3 bases and J by 5 bases, leaving 16 bases between them. The CDR3 is 16 amino acids. Germline V lookup: CDR1 MNHEY, CDR2 SMNVEV (reference sequence). The CDR3 DNA sequence: TGTGCCAGCAGTTTTGACCCCATGGGGTGGACCGGGGAGCTGTTTTTT. It codes for CASSFDPMGWTGELFF.

The rearrangement uses TRBV3-1 and TRBJ1-1, with D uncertain. The ends were cut back, 4 bases at V and 3 bases at J, with 12 bases in the middle. Germline CDR1 and CDR2: LGHDT and YNNKEL (reference sequence). The CDR3 sequence is 14 residues long. The CDR3 coding sequence is TGTGCCAGCAGCCGTCGTCCAGAGGACACTGAAGCTTTCTTT. Protein: CASSRRPEDTEAFF.

This chain links TRBV6-6 with TRBJ2-2, with D possibly called TRBD1 or TRBD2 (5 bases each). There are 14 residues in the CDR3. Germline CDR1 and CDR2: MNHNY and SVGAGI (reference sequence). V dropped 10 bases and J dropped 1 base, with 13 bases sitting between them. The CDR3 DNA reads as TGTGCCACCCACGGTGGGGGGAACACCGGGGAGCTGTTTTTT. As protein: CATHGGGNTGELFF.

J is TRBJ2-7 and V is TRBV7-9, with D perhaps matching TRBD1 (6 bases). The V end lost 4 bases, the J end lost 3 bases, and 7 bases lay between the germline ends. This CDR3 comprises 12 residues. The germline V gene has CDR1 SEHNR and CDR2 FQNEAQ (reference sequence). As DNA, the CDR3 is TGTGCCAGCAGCTCGGGACACTACGAGCAGTACTTC. It is translated as CASSSGHYEQYF. Using reference TRBV7-9 and TRBJ2-7 for the parts outside the CDR3, the full variable domain is DTGVSQNPRHKITKRGQNVTFRCDPISEHNRLYWYRQTLGQGPEFLTYFQNEAQLEKSRLLSDRFSAERPKGSFSTLEIQRTEQGDSAMYLCASSSGHYEQYFGPGTRLTVT.

The gene calls are TRBV7-2 and TRBJ2-5; no reliable D call. Between the trimmed V and J ends, which lost 1 base and 1 base, there was a span of 7 bases. The germline gives CDR1 SGHTA, CDR2 FQGNSA. This CDR3 contains 14 residues. CDR3 sequence: CASSLDRLQETQYF. In DNA, the CDR3 is TGTGCCAGCAGCTTAGATAGGCTCCAAGAGACCCAGTACTTC. The variable domain in full, with the rest retrieved from reference TRBV7-2 and TRBJ2-5, is GAGVSQSPSNKVTEKGKDVELRCDPISGHTALYWYRQSLGQGLEFLIYFQGNSAPDKSGLPSDRFSAERTGGSVSTLTIQRTQQEDSAVYLCASSLDRLQETQYFGPGTRLLVL.

The chain has TRBV20-1 and TRBJ2-1; D unresolved. V lost 1 base, J lost 0 bases, and 4 bases lay in between. The CDR3 loop spans 13 amino acids. CDR1 DFQATT and CDR2 SNEGSKA come from the germline V gene (reference sequence). CDR3 in DNA: TGCAGTGCTAGAGCAGTCTCCTACAATGAGCAGTTCTTC. This sequence encodes CSARAVSYNEQFF.

The V call is TRBV27, the J call TRBJ1-1; D possibly corresponds to TRBD1 (6 bases). CDR3 length: 13 amino acids. The V and J ends lost 6 bases and 5 bases respectively, with 13 bases between them. Germline assignment: CDR1 MNHEY and CDR2 SMNVEV (reference sequence). The CDR3 is CASRAGGRTEAFF. DNA of the CDR3: TGTGCCAGCAGAGCGGGGGGGCGGACTGAAGCTTTCTTT.

This chain joins TRBV27 and TRBJ1-1, with D possibly matching TRBD1 (5 bases). The CDR3 is made up of 13 amino acids. V lost 3 bases to trimming and J lost 1 base, with 6 bases between them. Germline V gene sequence: CDR1 MNHEY, CDR2 SMNVEV (reference sequence). In DNA, the CDR3 is TGTGCCAGCAGTTTTCAGGGGAACACTGAAGCTTTCTTT. It codes for CASSFQGNTEAFF.

The J gene is TRBJ1-2, the V gene TRBV6-1; a possible D gene is TRBD1 (5 bases). CDR1 and CDR2 (germline): MNHNS, SASEGT. Trimming took 6 bases from V and 3 from J, leaving 20 bases between them. The CDR3 has 16 amino acids. Written as DNA, the CDR3 is TGTGCCAGCAGCCACCGACGGGGGGAAGGGGACTATGGCTACACCTTC. Amino acid sequence: CASSHRRGEGDYGYTF.

The chain recombines TRBV19 with TRBJ2-2; D unclear. The CDR3 contains 12 residues. V was trimmed by 3 bases and J by 7 bases, leaving 6 bases between them. The germline V gene has CDR1 LNHDA and CDR2 SQIVND (reference sequence). CDR3: CASSMGSGELFF. CDR3 DNA: TGTGCCAGTAGTATGGGTAGCGGGGAGCTGTTTTTT.

The chain carries TRBV28 and TRBJ1-3, with D possibly being TRBD1 (6 bases). This CDR3 has 14 amino acids. The germline V gene encodes CDR1 MDHEN and CDR2 SYDVKM. The germline V and J ends were trimmed by 4 bases and 6 bases, with 13 bases remaining between them. The CDR3 loop reads CASSYRGALNTIYF. DNA for the CDR3: TGTGCCAGCAGTTACCGGGGGGCCTTAAACACCATATATTTT. The whole variable domain, filled in from reference TRBV28 and TRBJ1-3, reads DVKVTQSSRYLVKRTGEKVFLECVQDMDHENMFWYRQDPGLGLRLIYFSYDVKMKEKGDIPEGYSVSREKKERFSLILESASTNQTSMYLCASSYRGALNTIYFGEGSWLTVV.